This T cell receptor (beta chain) originates from a study of T-cell reconstitution after alpha-beta-depleted transplantation in children. Unique molecular identifiers were incorporated when the TCRbeta library was constructed. TCRdb ran MiXCR on the PCR reads and lists one entry per CDR3 protein. The sample holds about 540,000 distinct CDR3 sequences, 18% seen once. The CDR3 is 14 residues long. V lost 6 bases, J lost 5 bases, and 8 bases stayed unmatched. CDR1 and CDR2 (germline): DFQATT, SNEGSKA (reference sequence). The specimen comprised PBMCs from the stem cell graft donor, sampled from the stem cell graft. The clonotype comes from a human donor who donated a stem cell graft to a child with acute lymphoblastic leukemia. V and J are TRBV20-1 and TRBJ2-5; 11 nucleotides agree with TRBD1. The CDR3 DNA is TGCAGTGCGGAGGACAGGGGGCGACTGGAGACCCAGTACTTC. Its protein product is CSAEDRGRLETQYF.